This record concerns one TCR beta chain sequence. Sequenced by immunoSEQ multiplex PCR; TCRdb stores in-frame clones only, minus some. Altogether around 340,000 clones are present, approximately 91% being singletons, with the ten largest covering under 1.2%. Looked up from germline, CDR1 is SGHRS and CDR2 is YFSETQ. This CDR3 spans 14 amino acids. Losses at the gene ends were 4 bases for V and 4 bases for J; bases not matched to a gene: 5. The cohort comprised adults aged roughly 18 to 100 years residing in about two dozen US areas. Participant-given clinical history determined each cohort assignment. The data were obtained in a study of blood T cell repertoires in COVID-19. About the study: T cells, B-cell-depleted T cells, or PBMCs supplied cDNA or gDNA.

This TCR was recovered from a woman aged 25 to 39 who had been exposed to COVID-19. Input material: PBMCs or T cells enriched from blood (not recorded which). The genes are TRBV5-1 and TRBJ2-3; TRBD1 matches 8 bases. The CDR3: CASSPDRAADTQYF. CDR3 sequence (DNA): TGCGCCAGCAGCCCGGACAGGGCGGCAGATACGCAGTATTTT.